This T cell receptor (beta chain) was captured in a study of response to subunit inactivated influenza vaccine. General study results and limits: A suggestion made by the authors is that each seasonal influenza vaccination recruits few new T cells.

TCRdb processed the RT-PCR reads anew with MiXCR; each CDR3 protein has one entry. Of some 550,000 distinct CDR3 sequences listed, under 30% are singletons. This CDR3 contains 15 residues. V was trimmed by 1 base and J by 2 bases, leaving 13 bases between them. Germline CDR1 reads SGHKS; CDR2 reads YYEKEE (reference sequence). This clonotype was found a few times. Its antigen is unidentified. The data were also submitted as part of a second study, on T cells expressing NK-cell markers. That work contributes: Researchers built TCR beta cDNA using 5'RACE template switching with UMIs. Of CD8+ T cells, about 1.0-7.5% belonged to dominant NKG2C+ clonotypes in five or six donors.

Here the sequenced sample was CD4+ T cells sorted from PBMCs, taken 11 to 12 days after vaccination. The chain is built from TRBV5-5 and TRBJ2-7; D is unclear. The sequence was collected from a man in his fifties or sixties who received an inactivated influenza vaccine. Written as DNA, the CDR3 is TGTGCCAGCAGCTTGATTCCGGACGGTGCCTACGAGCAGTACTTC. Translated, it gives CASSLIPDGAYEQYF.